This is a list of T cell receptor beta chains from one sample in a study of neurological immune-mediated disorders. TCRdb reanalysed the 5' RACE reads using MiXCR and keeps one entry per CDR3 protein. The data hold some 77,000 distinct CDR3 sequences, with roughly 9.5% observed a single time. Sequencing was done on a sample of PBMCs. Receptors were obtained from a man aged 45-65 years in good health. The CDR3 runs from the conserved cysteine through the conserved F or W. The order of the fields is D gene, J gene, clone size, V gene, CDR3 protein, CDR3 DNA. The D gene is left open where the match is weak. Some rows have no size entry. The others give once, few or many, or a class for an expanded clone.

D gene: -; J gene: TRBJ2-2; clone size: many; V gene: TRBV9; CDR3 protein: CASSVGWQGKTGELFF; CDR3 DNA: TGTGCCAGCAGCGTAGGTTGGCAGGGCAAGACCGGGGAGCTGTTTTTT
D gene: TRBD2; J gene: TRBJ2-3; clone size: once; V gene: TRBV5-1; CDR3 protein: CASSNPSAGGSTDTPYF; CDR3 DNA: TGCGCCAGCAGCAACCCCTCAGCGGGAGGAAGCACAGATACGCCGTATTTT
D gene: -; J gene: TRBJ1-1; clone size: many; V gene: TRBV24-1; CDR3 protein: CATSDDREAFF; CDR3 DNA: TGTGCCACCAGTGATGACCGGGAAGCTTTCTTT
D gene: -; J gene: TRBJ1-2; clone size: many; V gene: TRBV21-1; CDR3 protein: CASSNSYVDRERGYTF; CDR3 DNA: TGTGCCAGCAGCAATTCTTACGTCGACAGGGAGAGGGGCTACACCTTC
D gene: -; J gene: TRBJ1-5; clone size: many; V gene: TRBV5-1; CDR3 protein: CASSMDVGQPQHF; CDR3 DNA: TGCGCCAGCAGCATGGACGTGGGTCAGCCCCAGCATTTT
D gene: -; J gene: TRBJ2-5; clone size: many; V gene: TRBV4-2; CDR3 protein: CASSQDSAKETQYF; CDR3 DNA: TGTGCCAGCAGCCAAGATTCGGCGAAAGAGACCCAGTACTTC
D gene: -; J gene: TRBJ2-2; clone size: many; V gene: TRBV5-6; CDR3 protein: CASSTDPGLTGELFF; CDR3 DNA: TGTGCCAGCAGTACTGATCCGGGTTTGACCGGGGAGCTGTTTTTT
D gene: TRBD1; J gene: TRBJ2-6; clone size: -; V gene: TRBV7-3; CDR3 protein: CASSLGQPSGANVLTF; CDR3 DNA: TGTGCCAGCAGCTTGGGACAGCCCTCTGGGGCCAACGTCCTGACTTTC
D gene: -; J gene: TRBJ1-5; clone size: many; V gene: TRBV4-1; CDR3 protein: CASSQDWGRAQPQHF; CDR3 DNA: TGCGCCAGCAGCCAAGATTGGGGCAGGGCCCAGCCCCAGCATTTT
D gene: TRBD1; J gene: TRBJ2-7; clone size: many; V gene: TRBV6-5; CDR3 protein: CASSDRDRSTYEQYF; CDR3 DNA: TGTGCCAGCAGTGACCGGGACAGAAGCACCTACGAGCAGTACTTC
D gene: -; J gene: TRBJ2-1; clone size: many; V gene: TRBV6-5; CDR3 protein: CASHLRGDNEQFF; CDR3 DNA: TGTGCCAGCCATCTTAGAGGGGACAATGAGCAGTTCTTC
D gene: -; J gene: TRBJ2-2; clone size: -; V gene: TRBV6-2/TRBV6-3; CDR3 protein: CASSRTLNTGELFF; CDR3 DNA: TGTGCCAGCAGTAGGACATTGAACACCGGGGAGCTGTTTTTT
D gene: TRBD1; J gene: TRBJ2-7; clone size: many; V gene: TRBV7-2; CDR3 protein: CASSFRDRAYEQYF; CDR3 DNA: TGTGCCAGCAGCTTCAGAGACAGGGCCTACGAGCAGTACTTC
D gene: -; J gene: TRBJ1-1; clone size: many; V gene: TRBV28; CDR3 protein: CASSLRQVSLYTEAFF; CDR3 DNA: TGTGCCAGCAGTTTAAGGCAGGTTTCCCTCTACACTGAAGCTTTCTTT
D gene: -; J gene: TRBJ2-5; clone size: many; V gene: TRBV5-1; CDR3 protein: CASSLAVTSETQYF; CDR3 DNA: TGCGCCAGCAGCTTGGCCGTAACTAGCGAGACCCAGTACTTC
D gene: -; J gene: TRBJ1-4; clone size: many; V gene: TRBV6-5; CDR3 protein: CASSYSTGGRDEKLFF; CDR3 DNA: TGTGCCAGCAGTTACTCGACAGGTGGTCGGGATGAAAAACTGTTTTTT
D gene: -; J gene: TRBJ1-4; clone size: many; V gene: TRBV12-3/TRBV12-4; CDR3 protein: CASSTGSYNEKLFF; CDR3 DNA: TGTGCCAGCAGTACAGGATCGTATAATGAAAAACTGTTTTTT
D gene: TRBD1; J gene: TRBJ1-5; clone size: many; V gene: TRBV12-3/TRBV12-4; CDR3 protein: CASSLARNRGNGNQPQHF; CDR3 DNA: TGTGCCAGCAGTTTAGCGCGGAACAGGGGGAACGGCAATCAGCCCCAGCATTTT
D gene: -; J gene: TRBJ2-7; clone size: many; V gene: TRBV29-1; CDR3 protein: CSGLVNEGTYEQYF; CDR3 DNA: TGCAGCGGGCTGGTGAATGAGGGCACCTACGAGCAGTACTTC
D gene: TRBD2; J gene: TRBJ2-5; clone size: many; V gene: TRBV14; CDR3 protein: CASSRPGGQETQYF; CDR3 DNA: TGTGCCAGCAGCCGGCCGGGAGGGCAAGAGACCCAGTACTTC
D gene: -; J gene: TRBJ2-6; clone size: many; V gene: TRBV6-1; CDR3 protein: CASSDYGEKAGANVLTF; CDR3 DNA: TGTGCCAGCAGTGATTACGGGGAAAAGGCTGGGGCCAACGTCCTGACTTTC
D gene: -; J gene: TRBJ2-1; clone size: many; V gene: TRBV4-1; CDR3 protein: CASSQPEARQTEQFF; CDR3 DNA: TGCGCCAGCAGCCAACCGGAGGCCCGACAGACTGAGCAGTTCTTC
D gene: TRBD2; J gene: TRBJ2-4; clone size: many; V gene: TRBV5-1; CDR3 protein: CASSLGPAGVNAKNIQYF; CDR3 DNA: TGCGCCAGCAGCTTGGGGCCAGCGGGAGTTAATGCCAAAAACATTCAGTACTTC
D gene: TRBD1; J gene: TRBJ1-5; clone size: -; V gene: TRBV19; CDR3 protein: CASSIGGTGNQPQHF; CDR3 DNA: TGTGCCAGTAGTATAGGAGGGACAGGAAATCAGCCCCAGCATTTT
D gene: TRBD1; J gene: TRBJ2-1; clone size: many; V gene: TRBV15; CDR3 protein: CVTSTGGRQGIDEQFF; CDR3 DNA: TGTGTCACCAGCACAGGGGGGAGACAGGGGATAGATGAGCAGTTCTTC
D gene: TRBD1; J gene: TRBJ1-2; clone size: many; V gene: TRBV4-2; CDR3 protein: CASSLDRGIYGYTF; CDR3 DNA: TGTGCCAGCAGCCTCGACAGGGGGATCTATGGCTACACCTTC